Shown below are 23 T cell receptor beta chains from a single sample sequenced in a study of spatial heterogeneity in lung cancer. Noted time point: blood at routine non-recurrence follow-up after resection. From the 5' RACE reads, TCRdb called clonotypes with MiXCR, one entry per CDR3 protein. The top ten hold 1.9% of the sample, which has 60,000 to 85,000 distinct CDR3 sequences, approximately 8.9% seen once. The input for sequencing was PBMCs, taken at follow-up. The receptors shown here come from a female donor with early-stage non-small cell lung cancer.

This clonotype has ten or more counts. The chain is built from TRBV5-6 and TRBJ2-7; the D is unclear. The CDR3 consists of 12 residues. CDR1 is SGHDT and CDR2 is YYEEEE in the germline V gene. Between the trimmed V and J ends, which lost 4 bases and 4 bases, there was a span of 9 bases. CDR3 DNA sequence: TGTGCCAGCAGCCCTAACGATTACGAGCAGTACTTC. As protein: CASSPNDYEQYF.

This clonotype was detected ten times or more. This chain joins TRBV20-1 and TRBJ2-5; a possible D gene is TRBD1 (6 bases). The V gene's germline CDR1 is DFQATT and CDR2 SNEGSKA (reference sequence). The CDR3 has 15 amino acids. V lost 3 bases and J 0 bases, leaving 14 bases between the germline ends. CDR3 in amino acids: CSASASGANQETQYF. The CDR3 DNA reads TGCAGTGCTAGTGCTTCAGGGGCGAACCAAGAGACCCAGTACTTC.

There are a few counts of this clonotype. The chain joins TRBV7-9 to TRBJ1-4; D is unclear. The CDR3 has 15 residues. In germline, CDR1 is SEHNR, CDR2 FQNEAQ (reference sequence). V was shortened by 5 bases and J by 5 bases, with 15 bases between the two germline ends. CDR3 DNA: TGTGCCAGCAGCCTAGGGTCAACAGAAAATGAAAAACTGTTTTTT. Residues: CASSLGSTENEKLFF.

This clonotype was detected a few times. Here the CDR3 reads CASSLWGYSNYGYTF. CDR3 bases: TGTGCCAGCAGTTTATGGGGTTACTCCAACTATGGCTACACCTTC. This sequence joins TRBV28 and TRBJ1-2; D unresolved. The V gene's germline CDR1 is MDHEN and CDR2 SYDVKM. There are 15 residues in the CDR3. Trimming shortened V by 0 bases and J by 2 bases, and 10 bases separated the two germline ends.

This clonotype was observed a handful of times. The chain is built from TRBV4-2 and TRBJ2-1; 13 bases are a match to TRBD2. From germline, CDR1 is LGHNA and CDR2 YNFKEQ. The CDR3 runs 14 residues. Trimming removed 4 bases from V and 6 bases from J; junction bases left unmatched: 0. The CDR3 is CASSRTSGSNEQFF. The CDR3 bases are TGTGCCAGCAGCCGGACTAGCGGGAGCAATGAGCAGTTCTTC.

V and J are TRBV19 and TRBJ2-1; 9 nucleotides agree with TRBD2. This CDR3 is built from 15 residues. Germline loops: CDR1 LNHDA, CDR2 SQIVND (reference sequence). V trimming: 3 bases; J trimming: 4 bases; junction bases outside the gene matches: 4. The CDR3 nucleotides read TGTGCCAGTAGTATTTCTAGCGGGGCTTACAATGAGCAGTTCTTC. Protein sequence: CASSISSGAYNEQFF. Full variable domain (remainder filled in from reference TRBV19 and TRBJ2-1): DGGITQSPKYLFRKEGQNVTLSCEQNLNHDAMYWYRQDPGQGLRLIYYSQIVNDFQKGDIAEGYSVSREKKESFPLTVTSAQKNPTAFYLCASSISSGAYNEQFFGPGTRLTVL.

V is TRBV7-8 and J is TRBJ2-3; D unclear. The CDR3 spans 17 residues. Germline lookup yields CDR1 SGHVS and CDR2 FQNEAQ. Trimming pared 3 bases from V and 2 bases from J, leaving 18 bases between. The CDR3 sequence is CASSFQRRRPNTDTQYF. In DNA form, the CDR3 reads TGTGCCAGCAGCTTCCAGAGGCGTCGACCTAACACAGATACGCAGTATTTT.

CDR3 region: CSARDSPGQGLNSPLHF. DNA of the CDR3: TGCAGTGCTAGAGATAGCCCCGGACAGGGCCTTAATTCACCCCTCCACTTT. The rearrangement uses TRBV20-1 and TRBJ1-6; TRBD1 agrees at 8 bases. The CDR3 covers 17 residues. In germline, CDR1 is DFQATT, CDR2 SNEGSKA (reference sequence). The V and J ends lost 0 bases and 6 bases, in that order; junction bases with no gene match: 10.

A few counts support this clonotype. The gene calls are TRBV5-1 and TRBJ2-5; the D gene is possibly TRBD1 (6 bases). The ends were cut back, 3 bases at V and 1 base at J, with 16 bases in the middle. The CDR3 totals 16 residues. Looked up from germline, CDR1 is SGHRS and CDR2 is YFSETQ. The CDR3 loop reads CASSSPEGVFQETQYF. The CDR3 DNA is TGCGCCAGCAGCTCACCCGAGGGGGTCTTCCAAGAGACCCAGTACTTC.

This clonotype was observed many times. The CDR3 region has the DNA TGTGCCAGTAGTATAGATATAAAGCACGAGCAGTTCTTC. Translated: CASSIDIKHEQFF. The rearrangement joins TRBV19 to TRBJ2-1; D gene ambiguous. Germline CDR1 and CDR2: LNHDA and SQIVND (reference sequence). CDR3 length equals 13 residues. Trimming took 0 bases from V and 10 from J, leaving 10 bases between them.

The table lists this clonotype with a few counts. The V gene is TRBV19, the J gene TRBJ1-1; D perhaps matches TRBD1 (6 bases). From germline, CDR1 is LNHDA and CDR2 SQIVND (reference sequence). Trimming took off 4 bases at V and 7 bases at J, with 16 bases between the two ends. The CDR3 consists of 14 residues. The CDR3 nucleotides read TGTGCCAGTAGTACCCTACAGGGAAGAAATGAAGCTTTCTTT. Protein: CASSTLQGRNEAFF.

This clonotype was detected many times. The gene calls are TRBV11-2 and TRBJ2-1; D is ambiguous. The CDR3 is 14 amino acids. The germline gives CDR1 SGHAT, CDR2 FQNNGV. Trimming shortened V by 2 bases and J by 5 bases, and 10 bases separated the two germline ends. CDR3 in amino acids: CASSLSATDNEQFF. DNA of the CDR3: TGTGCCAGCAGCTTATCCGCTACGGACAATGAGCAGTTCTTC.

With regard to this clonotype: One base away lies a much larger clone, so this may be a sequencing read error. The gene calls are TRBV24-1 and TRBJ2-3; D remains unclear. V lost 6 bases and J lost 6, with 18 bases in between. The CDR3 contains 15 residues. CDR1 and CDR2 (germline): KGHDR, SFDVKD. CDR3 protein: CATSPGQRNFDTQYF. CDR3 in DNA: TGTGCCACCAGTCCCGGCCAACGGAACTTCGATACGCAGTATTTT.

The genes are TRBV4-1 and TRBJ2-7; 9 positions match TRBD2. The CDR3 sequence is 19 residues long. Germline values: CDR1 MGHRA, CDR2 YSYEKL. The V segment lost 0 bases and the J segment 3 bases; nucleotides outside the gene matches: 15. CDR3 protein: CASSQEGGDSGRSVYEQYF. In nucleotides, the CDR3 is TGCGCCAGCAGCCAAGAAGGGGGGGATAGCGGGAGATCAGTCTACGAGCAGTACTTC.

The chain couples TRBV5-1 to TRBJ2-3; D not certain. Per the germline V gene, CDR1 is SGHRS and CDR2 is YFSETQ. Trimming removed 1 base at V and 5 bases at J, with 20 bases between. The CDR3 spans 17 residues. Here the CDR3 DNA reads TGCGCCAGCAGCTTGTGGTTTTCAGGAGAGAACGGAGATACGCAGTATTTT. Protein: CASSLWFSGENGDTQYF.

The sample holds many counts of this clonotype. The V and J genes are TRBV20-1 and TRBJ2-1, with TRBD2 matching over 8 bases. The germline gives CDR1 DFQATT, CDR2 SNEGSKA (reference sequence). This CDR3 has 13 amino acids. After removal of 4 bases from V and 4 bases from J, the junction contained 3 bases not matched to a gene. The chain's CDR3 is CSANEREYNEQFF. The DNA of the CDR3 is TGCAGTGCTAATGAGCGGGAGTACAATGAGCAGTTCTTC.

A few counts support this clonotype. The chain joins TRBV2 to TRBJ2-3, with 9 bases fitting TRBD2. The CDR3 has 17 residues. CDR1 is SNHLY, CDR2 FYNNEI, per germline. V shed 5 bases, J shed 1 base, and the junction held 10 bases outside the gene matches. In DNA, the CDR3 is TGTGCCAGCAGTCCCGGGACTAGCCTTAGCGGCACAGATACGCAGTATTTT. Residues: CASSPGTSLSGTDTQYF.

The rearrangement uses TRBV18 and TRBJ2-3; D not resolved. Germline V gives CDR1 KGHSH, CDR2 LQKENI. The germline V and J ends were trimmed by 0 bases and 2 bases, with 6 bases remaining between them. The CDR3 totals 14 residues. The CDR3 loop reads CASSPPGLTDTQYF. Written as DNA, the CDR3 is TGTGCCAGCTCACCACCGGGCCTCACAGATACGCAGTATTTT.

This clonotype was seen a few times. CDR3 nucleotides: TGTGCCAGCAGAATCTGGGATGAGCAGTTCTTC. This gives the protein CASRIWDEQFF. The rearrangement joins TRBV7-9 to TRBJ2-1; D is uncertain. V was pared by 6 bases and J by 8 bases, with 8 bases between. There are 11 residues in the CDR3. The germline gives CDR1 SEHNR, CDR2 FQNEAQ (reference sequence).

This clonotype was picked up many times. The V and J genes are TRBV7-2 and TRBJ2-3, with no clear D. V lost 1 base and J 7 bases, leaving 6 bases between the germline ends. This CDR3 contains 12 residues. CDR1 and CDR2 from the germline V gene are SGHTA and FQGNSA. This CDR3 is CASSLEMNTQYF. The CDR3 DNA reads as TGTGCCAGCAGCTTAGAAATGAATACGCAGTATTTT.

V gene TRBV6-5 combines with J gene TRBJ2-2; tentative D call: TRBD2 (6 bases). Deletions cut 8 bases from V and 4 bases from J, with 14 bases between. The CDR3 extends over 14 amino acids. Germline loops: CDR1 MNHEY, CDR2 SVGAGI. CDR3 region: CASHRGIGTGELFF. The CDR3 DNA is TGTGCCAGCCACCGGGGGATAGGCACCGGGGAGCTGTTTTTT.

This clonotype appeared many times. The rearrangement uses TRBV3-1 and TRBJ1-5, with 9 bases aligning to TRBD1. V was pared by 0 bases and J by 6 bases, with 6 bases of the junction left unmatched. The germline V gene has CDR1 LGHDT and CDR2 YNNKEL (reference sequence). This CDR3 has 16 amino acids. The CDR3 region has the DNA TGTGCCAGCAGCCAAGATGGGGGGACAGGGCGTCAGCCCCAGCATTTT. Translation gives CASSQDGGTGRQPQHF.

This clonotype was observed a few times. V is TRBV4-2 and J is TRBJ1-1; D perhaps matches TRBD1 (5 bases). V shed 0 bases and J shed 5 bases, with 13 bases lying between them. The CDR3 runs to 15 residues. Germline values: CDR1 LGHNA, CDR2 YNFKEQ. The CDR3 DNA sequence: TGTGCCAGCAGCCAAGATTGGGGACTGGGAACTGAAGCTTTCTTT. Its translation: CASSQDWGLGTEAFF.